This T cell receptor (beta chain) stems from a study of blood T cell repertoires in COVID-19 (TCRdb year 2020). For the wider study: Samples covering the acute and convalescent phases of COVID-19 were provided by collaborators in the United States, Italy and Spain. Where available, HLA class I and class II types were obtained from metadata supplied by the sample provider rather than from assay-based typing. Samples came from the ongoing ImmuneRACE study (first 160 participants) plus 1,254 subjects from 6 global collaborators. The prospective study material was composed of cDNA or gDNA derived from T cells, B-cell-depleted T cells, or PBMCs. Nearly every sample came with metadata listing a de-identified subject ID, COVID-19 status, age in years and sex. The repertoires were made available in a free public database intended to serve as a resource for research on the immune response to SARS-CoV-2. Subjects who had been exposed to COVID-19, were actively infected with it, or had recovered from it provided the deeply sampled blood TCRbeta repertoires that made up the dataset.

Samples from volunteer blood donors who had recovered from COVID-19 were contributed by a second Seattle source. Each collaborating institution followed its own protocols to collect whole blood in K2EDTA tubes. Collaborator samples were shipped for TCRbeta analysis as frozen whole blood, isolated PBMCs, or DNA extracted from either sample type. The CDR3 runs 18 amino acids, cysteine and phenylalanine included. Only the CDR3 portion is preserved as DNA: 54 bases, with reading frame beginning at the first base. The junction shows trimming of 4 bases on V and 0 bases on J, plus 18 bases between the germline ends. The germline V gene specifies MNHNS as CDR1 and SASEGT as CDR2. Beyond this particular receptor, the publication reports: How much clinical and demographic metadata was included differed by source and by participant, and the metadata was provided uncurated.

This clone was observed a single time. The clone's antigen remains unknown. It has no much larger one-base neighbor in the sample; base qualities were not kept. TCRbeta CDR3 regions were amplified from genomic DNA using the immunoSEQ Assay, a bias-controlled multiplex PCR. The authors' analysis ran thus. Nucleated cell counts per sample were estimated from amplification of reference gene primers within the assay. To quantify the absolute abundance of each unique TCRbeta CDR3 rearrangement, sequence reads were collapsed and filtered. Productive Simpson clonality was computed per sample as the square root of Simpson's diversity index over productive rearrangements. Here the immuneACCESS table is served through TCRdb, limited to in-frame sequences with V and J called. Missing clones are a known gap in these copies; in checked studies unresolved V genes cover under half, and the rest lacks a known reason. V and J calls and clone size follow that table, whereas D and trimming were derived from the DNA. Across this sample there are 120,000 to 150,000 clones, with around 87% seen only once. Approximately 40% of the sample lies in the top ten.

The TCR was taken from a man in his forties or fifties who had recovered from COVID-19. The chain is encoded by TRBV6-1 joined to TRBJ2-2; TRBD2 is a weak D gene call, 7 bases matching. Sample: peripheral blood. The sequenced DNA is TGTGCCAGCAGTGGCCTACTAAGGGGGGGGCCGAACACCGGGGAGCTGTTTTTT. This encodes CASSGLLRGGPNTGELFF.